These T cell receptor beta chains were read from a single sample in a study of blood T cell repertoires in COVID-19. The assay was immunoSEQ multiplex PCR, and TCRdb's table has in-frame clones only and misses some. The sample includes about 200,000 clones, 70% to 90% of them seen just once. Sequenced input: peripheral blood. These receptors all stem from a man in his forties or fifties with acute or convalescent COVID-19. Each CDR3 is given with its conserved first and last residue. The D gene is left open where the match is weak. Some rows mark clone size as missing; the rest say once, few, many or name a class of expanded clone.

d_call,v_call,clone_size,j_call,cdr3_nt,cdr3_aa
-,TRBV6-2/TRBV6-3,-,TRBJ2-7,TGTGCCAGCAGCACCGGGATTGCCTGGACCTACGAGCAGTACTTC,CASSTGIAWTYEQYF
-,TRBV7-2,-,TRBJ2-5,TGTGCCAGCAGCTTCGGACTCCCCGAACAAGAGACCCAGTACTTC,CASSFGLPEQETQYF
-,TRBV10-2,-,TRBJ2-1,TGCGCCAGCAGTGAACTGAGTCTAGATACAAACAATGAGCAGTTCTTC,CASSELSLDTNNEQFF
-,TRBV23-1,-,TRBJ2-3,TGCGCCAGCAGTCACTCTCCGGTCCCTAGCTGGGCAGATACGCAGTATTTT,CASSHSPVPSWADTQYF
-,TRBV11-1,-,TRBJ2-5,TGTGCCAGCAGCTCTTGGGGGACTGGAGAGACCCAGTACTTC,CASSSWGTGETQYF
TRBD2,TRBV4-1,-,TRBJ2-7,TGCGCCAGCAGCTCCGCGGGACTACCTTACGAGCAGTACTTC,CASSSAGLPYEQYF
TRBD1,TRBV14,-,TRBJ1-2,TGTGCCAGCAGCCCCGGGACAGGGGGCTATGGCTACACCTTC,CASSPGTGGYGYTF
-,TRBV2,-,TRBJ2-6,TGTGCCAGCATTAGGGGAGGCTCTGGGGCCAACGTCCTGACTTTC,CASIRGGSGANVLTF
-,TRBV12-3/TRBV12-4,-,TRBJ1-2,TGTGCCAGCAGTTTTGAGCAGGGGATTGGCTACACCTTC,CASSFEQGIGYTF
-,TRBV12-3/TRBV12-4,-,TRBJ2-7,TGTGCCAGCAGTTCCAGCCCCGGGTGGCAGTACTTC,CASSSSPGWQYF
TRBD1,TRBV5-1,-,TRBJ1-2,TGCGCCAGCAGCTTAGGGGGCTCGAACTATGGCTACACCTTC,CASSLGGSNYGYTF
-,TRBV2,few,TRBJ1-1,TGTGCCAGCAGGACGGGAATGACTGAAGCTTTCTTT,CASRTGMTEAFF
-,TRBV18,-,TRBJ2-2,TGTGCCAGCTCACCCATTGACAGGTTGACCGGGGAGCTGTTTTTT,CASSPIDRLTGELFF
-,TRBV7-2,once,TRBJ2-5,TGTGCCAGCAGCTTAGTGGGAAGGGGAGAGACCCAGTACTTC,CASSLVGRGETQYF
-,TRBV7-8,few,TRBJ1-2,TGTGCCAGCGGATGGACAGACTCCAACTATGGCTACACCTTC,CASGWTDSNYGYTF
-,TRBV7-6,-,TRBJ2-7,TGTGCCAGCAGCTTAGGTCTAACAGGGATCGACGAGCAGTACTTC,CASSLGLTGIDEQYF
TRBD1,TRBV10-3,once,TRBJ2-7,TGTGCCATCATGTTGGGGACAGGAGTCTACGAGCAGTACTTC,CAIMLGTGVYEQYF
TRBD2,TRBV7-2,-,TRBJ2-1,TGTGCCAGCAGCCCACGACTAGCGGGAGGCCGACAAGAGCAGTTCTTC,CASSPRLAGGRQEQFF
-,TRBV5-1,-,TRBJ2-3,TGCGCCAGCAGCTTGGACGGCGGTGGGGATACGCAGTATTTT,CASSLDGGGDTQYF
-,TRBV27,-,TRBJ2-6,TGTGCCAGCAGTACCCAGGGGCCGAACCCCCTCCTGGGTGCCAACGTCCTGACTTTC,CASSTQGPNPLLGANVLTF
-,TRBV21-1,-,TRBJ2-7,TGTGCCAGCAGCACAAGGACTAGCTCCTACGAGCAGTACTTC,CASSTRTSSYEQYF
-,TRBV27,-,TRBJ1-2,TGTGCCAGCAGTCCAATGGACGGGATTCTTACCTATGGCTACACCTTC,CASSPMDGILTYGYTF
TRBD1,TRBV24-1,-,TRBJ1-4,TGTGCCACCAGTGATTCTTCCGGGACAGATGAAAAACTGTTTTTT,CATSDSSGTDEKLFF
-,TRBV21-1,-,TRBJ1-2,TGTGCCACACGGAGAGGGGACAGAAATATCTATGGCTACACCTTC,CATRRGDRNIYGYTF
-,TRBV6-4,once,TRBJ1-2,TGTGCCAGCAGTGACTCGAATCGGGGGGCGCAAGGAGGCTACACCTTC,CASSDSNRGAQGGYTF
TRBD2,TRBV6-5,-,TRBJ2-1,TGTGCCAGCAGTTACGGGGCGGGGGGGCTCGATGAGCAGTTCTTC,CASSYGAGGLDEQFF
-,TRBV20-1,-,TRBJ2-1,TGCAGTGCTAGTCGAGCGCGGACATCGTACAATGAGCAGTTCTTC,CSASRARTSYNEQFF
TRBD2,TRBV25-1,-,TRBJ2-7,TGTGCCAGCAGTGGAAGACTAGCGCTAGACGAGCAGTACTTC,CASSGRLALDEQYF
TRBD1,TRBV19,-,TRBJ1-4,TGTGCCAGTAGTATCCGGGGACAGGGTATCTCGGCTAATGAAAAACTGTTTTTT,CASSIRGQGISANEKLFF
TRBD1,TRBV19,-,TRBJ2-7,TGTGCCAGTAGTATGTCCAGGGGGTCCCACGAGCAGTACTTC,CASSMSRGSHEQYF
TRBD1,TRBV5-1,-,TRBJ2-7,TGCGCCAGCAGCTTGAGTTACTCAGGGACAGGGAGCTACGAGCAGTACTTC,CASSLSYSGTGSYEQYF
-,TRBV19,-,TRBJ2-7,TGTGCCAGTCAAAGTGGGGTTAACAGGGCCCACGAGCAGTACTTC,CASQSGVNRAHEQYF
-,TRBV27,-,TRBJ1-1,TGTGCCAGCAGTTCCTGGGGAGAGGGGGACACTGAAGCTTTCTTT,CASSSWGEGDTEAFF
-,TRBV19,-,TRBJ1-1,TGTGCCAGTAGTATAGATCGTGGCAGGGCCACTGAAGCTTTCTTT,CASSIDRGRATEAFF
TRBD1,TRBV6-5,once,TRBJ1-3,TGTGCCAGCTCAAGGGACAGGGGCTTTGGAAACACCATATATTTT,CASSRDRGFGNTIYF